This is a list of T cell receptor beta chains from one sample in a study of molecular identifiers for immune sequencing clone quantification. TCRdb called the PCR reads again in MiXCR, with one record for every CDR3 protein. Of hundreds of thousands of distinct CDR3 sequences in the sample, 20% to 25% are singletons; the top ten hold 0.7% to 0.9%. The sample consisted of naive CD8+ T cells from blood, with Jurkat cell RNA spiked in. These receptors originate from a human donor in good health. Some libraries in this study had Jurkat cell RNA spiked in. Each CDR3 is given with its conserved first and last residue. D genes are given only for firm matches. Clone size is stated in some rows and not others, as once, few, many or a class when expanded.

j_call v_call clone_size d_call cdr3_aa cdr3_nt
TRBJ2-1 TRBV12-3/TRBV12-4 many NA CASLLQGEVEQFF TGTGCCAGTCTTCTTCAGGGGGAGGTTGAGCAGTTCTTC
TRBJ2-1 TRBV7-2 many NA CASSYLSSYNEQFF TGTGCCAGCAGCTACCTAAGCTCCTACAATGAGCAGTTCTTC
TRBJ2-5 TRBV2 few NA CASSGQISPLSETQYF TGTGCCAGCAGTGGACAGATCAGCCCTCTTTCAGAGACCCAGTACTTC
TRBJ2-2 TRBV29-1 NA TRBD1 CSVEPGTGIPGELFF TGCAGCGTTGAGCCCGGGACAGGGATCCCCGGGGAGCTGTTTTTT
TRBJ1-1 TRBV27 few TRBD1 CASKPTGYAEAFF TGTGCCAGTAAACCGACAGGGTATGCTGAAGCTTTCTTT
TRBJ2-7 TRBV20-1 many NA CSARDRELAASYEQYF TGCAGTGCTAGAGATAGGGAGCTAGCAGCTTCCTACGAGCAGTACTTC
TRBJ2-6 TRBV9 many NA CASSVAQNFANVLTF TGTGCCAGCAGCGTAGCCCAGAACTTTGCCAACGTCCTGACTTTC
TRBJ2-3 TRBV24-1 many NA CATGGFDTDTQYF TGTGCCACGGGGGGCTTCGACACAGATACGCAGTATTTT
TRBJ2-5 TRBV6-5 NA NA CASILRVRGETQYF TGTGCCAGCATCCTCAGGGTCCGGGGAGAGACCCAGTACTTC
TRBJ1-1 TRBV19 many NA CASSNIGGNTEAFF TGTGCCAGTAGTAATATCGGGGGCAACACTGAAGCTTTCTTT
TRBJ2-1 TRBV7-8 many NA CASSFRGQGLFLDEQFF TGTGCCAGCAGCTTTCGCGGGCAGGGGCTCTTTCTCGATGAGCAGTTCTTC
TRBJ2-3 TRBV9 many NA CASSVSGVADTQYF TGTGCCAGCAGCGTTAGCGGAGTGGCAGATACGCAGTATTTT